The 17 T cell receptor beta chains given below trace back to one sample, sequenced in a study of T cells in Graves' hyperthyroidism and ophthalmopathy (dated by TCRdb to the late 2010s). Receptors were amplified or captured by multiplex PCR. This sample was sequenced with an Illumina HiSeq 2000. Amplification of TCR beta CDR3 regions was carried out from RNA transcripts. The first round of RT-PCR for the TCR CDR3 was performed with the HTBI primer set and the Qiagen OneStep RT-PCR kit. TCRdb reprocessed the public reads (quality trimming at Q25 with fastp, clone calling with MiXCR) and kept in-frame beta chains. Identical CDR3 proteins give one entry, which carries the most common genes and DNA. The sample records around 800,000 distinct CDR3 sequences, roughly 37% of which are singletons. 8.9% of the sample belongs to the ten largest clones. The specimen was blood. The receptors originated from a man aged 18 to 29 with Graves' hyperthyroidism.

The rearrangement links TRBV6-6 to TRBJ1-2; the match to TRBD1 covers 9 bases. Germline V lookup: CDR1 MNHNY, CDR2 SVGAGI (reference sequence). The CDR3 consists of 16 residues. V was clipped by 2 bases and J by 3 bases; unmatched bases: 7. The CDR3 loop reads CASSYGGTGRDYGYTF. The CDR3 DNA reads TGTGCCAGCAGTTACGGGGGGACAGGGAGGGACTATGGCTACACCTTC.

The chain links TRBV6-7 to TRBJ1-2; possible D gene TRBD1, 5 bases. TRBV6-7 is assigned to the ORF class and has an uncertain function. CDR3 length: 12 amino acids. V lost 5 bases and J lost 7, with 11 bases in between. This CDR3 is CASSQQVVGYTF. The CDR3 nucleotides are TGTGCCAGCAGTCAACAGGTGGTTGGCTACACCTTC.

The V gene is TRBV9, the J gene TRBJ1-4; TRBD1 agrees at 7 bases. CDR1 SGDLS and CDR2 YYNGEE come from the germline V gene. CDR3 length equals 18 residues. V gave up 0 bases and J gave up 8 bases; unmatched junction bases: 16. CDR3 in DNA: TGTGCCAGCAGCGTAGTGGAAGACAGGGCCTCCCCGGGAGAAAAACTGTTTTTT. This codes for CASSVVEDRASPGEKLFF.

The chain uses TRBV7-6 and TRBJ2-7, with D possibly being TRBD2 (5 bases). The CDR3 sequence is 13 residues long. Trimming cost V 5 bases and J 3 bases, with 11 bases left between them. Per the germline V gene, CDR1 is SGHVS and CDR2 is FNYEAQ. The CDR3 sequence is CASSTGSYYEQYF. The CDR3 DNA reads as TGTGCCAGCAGCACGGGGAGCTACTACGAGCAGTACTTC.

This clonotype was detected many times. The chain has TRBV2 and TRBJ2-7, with D possibly being TRBD2 (6 bases). The germline V and J ends were trimmed by 8 bases and 5 bases, with 16 bases remaining between them. The CDR3 totals 13 residues. The V gene's germline CDR1 is SNHLY and CDR2 FYNNEI. In DNA, the CDR3 is TGTGCCAGCGCTCCCGGGCCGGGGGACGAGCAGTACTTC. Translating it yields CASAPGPGDEQYF.

The rearrangement joins TRBV7-8 to TRBJ1-1; 12 bases align to TRBD1. Germline-derived CDR1 and CDR2 are SGHVS and FQNEAQ. The CDR3 extends over 16 amino acids. V lost 3 bases to trimming and J lost 6 bases; unmatched junction nucleotides: 8. The CDR3 bases are TGTGCCAGCAGCTTGACCGGGACAGGGGGCGTCGCTGAAGCTTTCTTT. Translated, it gives CASSLTGTGGVAEAFF. The complete variable domain, with remaining parts taken from reference TRBV7-8 and TRBJ1-1, reads GAGVSQSPRYKVAKRGQDVALRCDPISGHVSLFWYQQALGQGPEFLTYFQNEAQLDKSGLPSDRFFAERPEGSVSTLKIQRTQQEDSAVYLCASSLTGTGGVAEAFFGQGTRLTVV.

To note about this clonotype: This may be a read error, as it is one base from a much larger clone. This chain links TRBV11-2 with TRBJ2-7, with 7 positions matching TRBD2. CDR3 length equals 13 residues. The V gene's germline CDR1 is SGHAT and CDR2 FQNNGV. DNA of the CDR3: TGTGTCAGCAGCCGAGGACTAGCCTACGAGCAGTACTTC. Protein: CVSSRGLAYEQYF. The full variable domain, with the rest looked up from reference TRBV11-2 and TRBJ2-7, is EAGVAQSPRYKIIEKRQSVAFWCNPISGHATLYWYQQILGQGPKLLIQFQNNGVVDDSQLPKDRFSAERLKGVDSTLKIQPAKLEDSAVYLCVSSRGLAYEQYFGPGTRLTVT.

This chain uses TRBV9 with TRBJ1-1, with D perhaps matching TRBD1 (5 bases). Trimming shortened V by 4 bases and J by 5 bases, and 12 bases separated the two germline ends. CDR3 length: 13 residues. Germline CDR1 and CDR2: SGDLS and YYNGEE. As DNA, the CDR3 is TGTGCCAGCAGCACCCAGGGCGGTACTGAAGCTTTCTTT. It specifies CASSTQGGTEAFF.

This clonotype was observed a few times. J is TRBJ2-5 and V is TRBV7-9; TRBD1 matches at 8 bases. V was pared by 5 bases and J by 6 bases, with 11 bases of the junction left unmatched. The CDR3 covers 15 residues. The germline gives CDR1 SEHNR, CDR2 FQNEAQ (reference sequence). This CDR3 reads CASSPLGQVEKTQYF. The CDR3 coding sequence is TGTGCCAGCAGCCCTCTGGGACAGGTCGAGAAGACCCAGTACTTC.

This sequence joins TRBV25-1 and TRBJ1-5; possibly TRBD1 for D (5 bases). This CDR3 is 14 amino acids long. Germline CDR1 and CDR2: MGHDK and SYGVNS. The CDR3 bases are TGTGCTAAAGTTGCGGGGGGTCGCGATCAGCCCCAGCATTTT. Encoded protein: CAKVAGGRDQPQHF. The entire variable domain, with the rest obtained from reference TRBV25-1 and TRBJ1-5, is as follows: EADIYQTPRYLVIGTGKKITLECSQTMGHDKMYWYQQDPGMELHLIHYSYGVNSTEKGDLSSESTVSRIRTEHFPLTLESARPSHTSQYLCAKVAGGRDQPQHFGDGTRLSIL.

In its sample, this clonotype was seen a few times. CDR3 residues: CASSYSRPENTEAFF. The CDR3, as DNA: TGTGCCAGCAGTTACTCGAGACCGGAGAACACTGAAGCTTTCTTT. The chain carries TRBV6-5 and TRBJ1-1; D uncertain. CDR3 length: 15 amino acids. V was pared by 0 bases and J by 1 base, with 9 bases between. Germline CDR1 reads MNHEY; CDR2 reads SVGAGI.

This clonotype was observed a few times. The rearrangement uses TRBV6-5 and TRBJ1-1; no clear D gene. Germline V gene sequence: CDR1 MNHEY, CDR2 SVGAGI. V was shortened by 2 bases and J by 1 base, with 11 bases between the two germline ends. The CDR3 loop spans 15 amino acids. CDR3 coding DNA: TGTGCCAGCAGTTACGAGAGGTATACGAACACTGAAGCTTTCTTT. Its translation is CASSYERYTNTEAFF.

This clonotype was observed a single time. The chain recombines TRBV15 with TRBJ2-7; no clear D gene. V lost 3 bases, J lost 5 bases, and 8 bases lay in between. The germline CDR1 and CDR2 sequences are LNHNV and YYDKDF (reference sequence). The CDR3 extends over 12 amino acids. In DNA form, the CDR3 reads TGTGCCACCAGCAGCACCCGGGACGAGCAGTACTTC. It yields the protein CATSSTRDEQYF. The whole variable domain, filled in from reference TRBV15 and TRBJ2-7, reads DAMVIQNPRYQVTQFGKPVTLSCSQTLNHNVMYWYQQKSSQAPKLLFHYYDKDFNNEADTPDNFQSRRPNTSFCFLDIRSPGLGDTAMYLCATSSTRDEQYFGPGTRLTVT.

This clonotype was picked up many times. This chain joins TRBV29-1 and TRBJ1-2; D is unclear. Trimming removed 4 bases at V and 8 bases at J, with 8 bases between. The CDR3 extends over 10 amino acids. CDR1 and CDR2 (germline): SQVTM, ANQGSEA. CDR3 protein: CSVGLGGYTF. CDR3 in DNA: TGCAGCGTTGGGCTCGGGGGCTACACCTTC.

A note on this clonotype: One junction end does not reproduce the germline sequence, and a read error may be involved. This chain uses TRBV12-3 or TRBV12-4 with TRBJ1-1; the D gene is possibly TRBD1 (5 bases). The CDR3 loop spans 13 amino acids. The CDR3 spells CTSSPRGEGNAFF. CDR3 DNA sequence: TGTACCAGCAGTCCCCGGGGGGAGGGTAACGCTTTCTTT.

This clonotype was seen a handful of times. The chain joins TRBV6-6 to TRBJ2-6; perhaps TRBD1 as D (5 bases). The CDR3 sequence is 16 residues long. Germline V lookup: CDR1 MNHNY, CDR2 SVGAGI (reference sequence). The ends were cut back, 4 bases at V and 0 bases at J, with 10 bases in the middle. The CDR3 DNA follows: TGTGCCAGCAGTTTCCTCCAGGGCTCTGGGGCCAACGTCCTGACTTTC. It specifies CASSFLQGSGANVLTF.

This clonotype came up once. J is TRBJ1-6 and V is TRBV6-5; D is undetermined. CDR1 is MNHEY and CDR2 is SVGAGI in the germline V gene. The CDR3 has 14 residues. V was trimmed by 4 bases and J by 6 bases, leaving 10 bases between them. The CDR3 reads CASSLEQANSPLHF. CDR3 nucleotides: TGTGCCAGCAGTTTGGAACAAGCTAATTCACCCCTCCACTTT.